There are many counts of the clone carrying this T cell receptor beta chain. This sample stems from a study of T cells in Graves' hyperthyroidism and ophthalmopathy. Clinical symptoms, serum thyroxine and TRAb, thyroid ultrasound and orbital computed tomography together formed the diagnostic basis. RNA transcripts gave rise to amplified TCR beta CDR3 regions. During a first-round RT-PCR of the TCR CDR3, the HTBI primer set was used. A single record per CDR3 protein comes from TCRdb applying MiXCR to the multiplex PCR reads. The table records a few hundred thousand distinct CDR3 sequences, approximately 19% of them present only once. This CDR3 is built from 13 residues. The trim removed 2 bases at V and 8 bases at J, leaving 4 bases unmatched. Germline CDR1 is MDHEN and CDR2 is SYDVKM.

The V and J genes are TRBV28 and TRBJ1-2; 8 nucleotides match TRBD1. The receptor comes from a woman younger than 35 with Graves' hyperthyroidism. The sequencing input was blood. DNA of the CDR3: TGTGCCAGCAGTTTAGCAGGGGGCAACGGCTACACCTTC. Translating gives CASSLAGGNGYTF.